This T cell receptor (beta chain) is drawn from a study of OX40 agonist ivuxolimab in advanced cancers. As for the study in general: Dose-escalation patients suffered from hepatocellular carcinoma, melanoma, renal cell or head and neck cancer. Aged roughly 20 to 85 with a mean of roughly 65 years, they were roughly 83% male. Partial responses were achieved by three patients, one with hepatocellular carcinoma and two with cutaneous melanoma.

The data were produced by immunoSEQ multiplex PCR, yet TCRdb's version contains in-frame clones alone and is incomplete. The sample yields under 100,000 clones, around 93% seen once. The sample in question was CD4+ or CD8+ T cells sorted from blood, obtained in a trial of the OX40 agonist ivuxolimab. This receptor was obtained from an adult with an advanced solid tumor such as melanoma, head and neck, liver or kidney cancer.

DNA for the CDR3: TGTGCCAGCAGCTTGGACCCCCTCAATGAGCAGTTCTTC. Translated: CASSLDPLNEQFF. The rearrangement uses TRBV5-6 and TRBJ2-1; D is ambiguous. Germline V CDR1 and CDR2: SGHDT, YYEEEE. Trimming took 0 bases from V and 6 from J, leaving 7 bases between them. This CDR3 has 13 residues.